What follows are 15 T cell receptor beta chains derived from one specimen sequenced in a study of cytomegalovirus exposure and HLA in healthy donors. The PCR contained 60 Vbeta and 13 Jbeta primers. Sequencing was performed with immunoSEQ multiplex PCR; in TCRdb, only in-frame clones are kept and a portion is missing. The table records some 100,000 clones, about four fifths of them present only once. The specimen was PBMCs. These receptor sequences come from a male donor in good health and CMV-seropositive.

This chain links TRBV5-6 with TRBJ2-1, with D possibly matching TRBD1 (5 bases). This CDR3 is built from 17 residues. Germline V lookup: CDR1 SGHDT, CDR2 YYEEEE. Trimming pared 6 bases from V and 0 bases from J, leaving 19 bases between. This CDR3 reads CASKSTQGTSSYNEQFF. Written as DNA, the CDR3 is TGTGCCAGCAAAAGCACCCAGGGTACGAGCTCCTACAATGAGCAGTTCTTC.

The CDR3 bases are TGTGCCACCAGCAGAGGTAGCGGGGGGCCCGGGGAGCTGTTTTTT. Amino acid sequence: CATSRGSGGPGELFF. The V and J genes are TRBV15 and TRBJ2-2; 10 bases match TRBD2. The CDR3 contains 15 residues. V was pared by 1 base and J by 6 bases, with 2 bases of the junction left unmatched. Germline V lookup: CDR1 LNHNV, CDR2 YYDKDF (reference sequence).

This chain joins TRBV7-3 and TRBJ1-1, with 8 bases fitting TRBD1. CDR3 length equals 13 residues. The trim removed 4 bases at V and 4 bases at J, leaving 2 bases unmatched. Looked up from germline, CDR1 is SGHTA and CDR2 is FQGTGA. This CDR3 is CASSSQGGTEAFF. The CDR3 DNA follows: TGTGCCAGCAGCTCACAGGGGGGCACTGAAGCTTTCTTT.

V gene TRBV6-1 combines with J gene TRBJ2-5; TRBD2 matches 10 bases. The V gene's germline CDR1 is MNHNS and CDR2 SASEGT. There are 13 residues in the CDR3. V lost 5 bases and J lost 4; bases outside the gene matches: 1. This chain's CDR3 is CASSLAGGETQYF. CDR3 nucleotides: TGTGCCAGCAGTTTAGCGGGGGGAGAGACCCAGTACTTC.

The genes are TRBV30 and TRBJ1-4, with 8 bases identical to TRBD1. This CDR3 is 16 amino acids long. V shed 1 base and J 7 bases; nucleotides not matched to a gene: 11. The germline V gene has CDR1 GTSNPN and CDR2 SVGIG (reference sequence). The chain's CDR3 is CAWSDGRGQGIEKLFF. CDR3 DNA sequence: TGTGCCTGGAGTGACGGCAGGGGGCAAGGTATTGAAAAACTGTTTTTT.

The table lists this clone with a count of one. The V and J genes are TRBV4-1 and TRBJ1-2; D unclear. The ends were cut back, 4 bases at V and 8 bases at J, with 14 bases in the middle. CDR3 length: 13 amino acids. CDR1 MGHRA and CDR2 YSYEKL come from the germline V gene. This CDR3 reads CASSLNPAGGYTF. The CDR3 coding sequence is TGCGCCAGCAGCCTGAACCCCGCGGGGGGCTACACCTTC.

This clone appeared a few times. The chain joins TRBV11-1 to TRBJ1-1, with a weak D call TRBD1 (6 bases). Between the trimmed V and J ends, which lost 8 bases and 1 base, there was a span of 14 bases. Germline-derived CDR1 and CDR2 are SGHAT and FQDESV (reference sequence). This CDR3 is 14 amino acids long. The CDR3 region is CASDNRESNTEAFF. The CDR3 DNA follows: TGTGCCAGCGACAACAGGGAATCGAACACTGAAGCTTTCTTT.

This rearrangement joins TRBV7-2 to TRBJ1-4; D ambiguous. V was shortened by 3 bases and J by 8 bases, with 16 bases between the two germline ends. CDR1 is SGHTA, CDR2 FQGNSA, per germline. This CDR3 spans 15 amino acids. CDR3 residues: CASSFDRGLWEKLFF. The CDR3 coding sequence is TGTGCCAGCAGCTTTGATCGAGGGCTTTGGGAAAAACTGTTTTTT.

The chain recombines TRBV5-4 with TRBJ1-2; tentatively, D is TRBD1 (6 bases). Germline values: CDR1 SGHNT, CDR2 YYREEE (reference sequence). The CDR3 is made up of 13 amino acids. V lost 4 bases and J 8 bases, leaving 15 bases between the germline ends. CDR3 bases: TGTGCCAGCAGCACGAACAGGGAGAGGGGCTACACCTTC. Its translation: CASSTNRERGYTF. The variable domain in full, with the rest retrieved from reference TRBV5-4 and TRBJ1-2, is ETGVTQSPTHLIKTRGQQVTLRCSSQSGHNTVSWYQQALGQGPQFIFQYYREEENGRGNFPPRFSGLQFPNYSSELNVNALELDDSALYLCASSTNRERGYTFGSGTRLTVV.

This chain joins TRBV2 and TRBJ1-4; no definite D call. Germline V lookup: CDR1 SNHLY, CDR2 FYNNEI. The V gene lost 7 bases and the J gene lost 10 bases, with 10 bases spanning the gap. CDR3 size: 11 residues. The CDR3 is CASKEARKLFF. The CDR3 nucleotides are TGTGCCAGCAAGGAGGCCCGAAAACTGTTTTTT.

The CDR3 region has the DNA TGTGCCTGGAGTGTGGAGGGACAGGGGACATGGGAGACCCAGTACTTC. As protein: CAWSVEGQGTWETQYF. V usage is TRBV30 and J usage is TRBJ2-5; 10 nucleotides align to TRBD1. V trimming: 0 bases; J trimming: 5 bases; junction bases outside the gene matches: 9. Germline lookup yields CDR1 GTSNPN and CDR2 SVGIG (reference sequence). CDR3 length: 16 amino acids.

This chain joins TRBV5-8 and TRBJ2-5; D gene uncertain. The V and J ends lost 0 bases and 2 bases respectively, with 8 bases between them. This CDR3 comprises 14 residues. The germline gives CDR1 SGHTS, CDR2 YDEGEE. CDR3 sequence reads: CASSLGSVQETQYF. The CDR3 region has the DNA TGTGCCAGCAGCTTGGGGTCAGTACAAGAGACCCAGTACTTC.

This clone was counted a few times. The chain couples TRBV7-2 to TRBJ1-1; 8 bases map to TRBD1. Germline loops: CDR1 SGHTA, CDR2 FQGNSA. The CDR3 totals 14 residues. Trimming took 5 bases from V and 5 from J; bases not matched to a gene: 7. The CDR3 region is CASSPGQGWTEAFF. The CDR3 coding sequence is TGTGCCAGCAGCCCTGGACAGGGATGGACTGAAGCTTTCTTT.

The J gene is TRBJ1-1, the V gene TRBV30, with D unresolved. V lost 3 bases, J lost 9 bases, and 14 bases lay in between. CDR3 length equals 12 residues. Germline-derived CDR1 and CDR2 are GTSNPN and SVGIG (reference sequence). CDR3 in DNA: TGTGCCTGGAGCGACGGACTCCCCCAAGCTTTCTTT. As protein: CAWSDGLPQAFF.

CDR3 nucleotides: TGCGCCAGCAGATATAGCCAAGAGACCCAGTACTTC. This sequence encodes CASRYSQETQYF. The chain employs TRBV5-1 and TRBJ2-5; D gene uncertain. CDR1 SGHRS and CDR2 YFSETQ come from the germline V gene. The length of the CDR3 is 12 residues. The V gene lost 5 bases and the J gene lost 1 base, with 6 bases spanning the gap. Complete variable domain (other parts from reference TRBV5-1 and TRBJ2-5): KAGVTQTPRYLIKTRGQQVTLSCSPISGHRSVSWYQQTPGQGLQFLFEYFSETQRNKGNFPGRFSGRQFSNSRSEMNVSTLELGDSALYLCASRYSQETQYFGPGTRLLVL.